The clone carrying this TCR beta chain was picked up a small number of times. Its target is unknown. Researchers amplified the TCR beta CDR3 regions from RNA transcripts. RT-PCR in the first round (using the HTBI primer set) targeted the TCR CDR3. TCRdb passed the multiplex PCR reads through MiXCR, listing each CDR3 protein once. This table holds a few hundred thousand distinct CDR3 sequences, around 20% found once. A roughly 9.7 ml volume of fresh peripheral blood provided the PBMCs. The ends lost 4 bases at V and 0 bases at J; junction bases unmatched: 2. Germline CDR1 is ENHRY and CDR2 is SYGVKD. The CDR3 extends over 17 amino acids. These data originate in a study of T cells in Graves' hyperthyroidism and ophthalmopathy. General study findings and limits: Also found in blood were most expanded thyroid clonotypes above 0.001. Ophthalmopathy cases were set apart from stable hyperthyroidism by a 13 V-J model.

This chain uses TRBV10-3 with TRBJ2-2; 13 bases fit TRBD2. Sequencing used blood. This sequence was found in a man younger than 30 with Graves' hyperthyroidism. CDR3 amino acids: CAISAGLAGANTGELFF. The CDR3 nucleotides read TGTGCCATCAGTGCCGGACTAGCGGGAGCGAACACCGGGGAGCTGTTTTTT.